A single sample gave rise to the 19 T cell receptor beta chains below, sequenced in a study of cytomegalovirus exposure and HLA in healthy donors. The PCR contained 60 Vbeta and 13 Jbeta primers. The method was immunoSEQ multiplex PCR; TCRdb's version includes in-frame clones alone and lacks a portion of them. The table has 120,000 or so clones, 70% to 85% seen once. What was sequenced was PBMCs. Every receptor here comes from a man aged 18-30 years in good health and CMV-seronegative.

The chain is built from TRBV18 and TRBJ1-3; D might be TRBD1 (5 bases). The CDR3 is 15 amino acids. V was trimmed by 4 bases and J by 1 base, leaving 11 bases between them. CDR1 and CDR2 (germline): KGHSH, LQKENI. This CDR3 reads CASSHTEGSGNTIYF. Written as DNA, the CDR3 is TGTGCCAGCTCACATACGGAGGGGTCTGGAAACACCATATATTTT.

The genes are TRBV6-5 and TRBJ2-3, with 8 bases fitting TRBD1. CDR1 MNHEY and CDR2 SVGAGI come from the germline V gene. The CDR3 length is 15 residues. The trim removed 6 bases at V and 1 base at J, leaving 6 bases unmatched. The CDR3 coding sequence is TGTGCCAGCAGAGACAGGGGCGCCGGCACAGATACGCAGTATTTT. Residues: CASRDRGAGTDTQYF.

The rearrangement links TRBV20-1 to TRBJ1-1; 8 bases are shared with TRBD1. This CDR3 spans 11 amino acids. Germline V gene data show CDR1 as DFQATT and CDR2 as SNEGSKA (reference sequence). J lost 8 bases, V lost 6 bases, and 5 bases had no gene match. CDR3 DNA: TGCAGTGCACGGACAGGGACAGAAGCTTTCTTT. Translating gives CSARTGTEAFF.

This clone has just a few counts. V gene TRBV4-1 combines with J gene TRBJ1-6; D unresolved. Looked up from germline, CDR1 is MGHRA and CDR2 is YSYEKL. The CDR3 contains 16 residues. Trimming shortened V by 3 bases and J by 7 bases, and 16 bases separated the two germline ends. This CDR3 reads CASSHDSGTLNSPLHF. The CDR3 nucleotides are TGCGCCAGCAGCCACGATAGCGGAACATTGAATTCACCCCTCCACTTT.

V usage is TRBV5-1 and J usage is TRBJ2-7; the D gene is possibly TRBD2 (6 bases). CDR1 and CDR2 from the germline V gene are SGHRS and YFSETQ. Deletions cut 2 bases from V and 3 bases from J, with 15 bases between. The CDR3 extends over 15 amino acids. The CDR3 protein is CASSLAAAGNYEQYF. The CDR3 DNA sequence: TGCGCCAGCAGCTTAGCAGCCGCGGGGAACTACGAGCAGTACTTC.

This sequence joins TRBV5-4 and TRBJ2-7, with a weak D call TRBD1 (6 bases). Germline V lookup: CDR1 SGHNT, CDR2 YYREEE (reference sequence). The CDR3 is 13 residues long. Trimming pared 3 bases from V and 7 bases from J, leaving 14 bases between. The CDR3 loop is CASSWGPVGEQYF. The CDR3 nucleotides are TGTGCCAGCAGCTGGGGGCCGGTAGGTGAGCAGTACTTC.

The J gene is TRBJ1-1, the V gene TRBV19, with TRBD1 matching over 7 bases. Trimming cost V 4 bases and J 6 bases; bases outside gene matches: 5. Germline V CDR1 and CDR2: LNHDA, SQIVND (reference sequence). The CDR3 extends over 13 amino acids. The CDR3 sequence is CASSKQGTAEAFF. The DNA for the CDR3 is TGTGCCAGTAGTAAACAGGGGACCGCTGAAGCTTTCTTT.

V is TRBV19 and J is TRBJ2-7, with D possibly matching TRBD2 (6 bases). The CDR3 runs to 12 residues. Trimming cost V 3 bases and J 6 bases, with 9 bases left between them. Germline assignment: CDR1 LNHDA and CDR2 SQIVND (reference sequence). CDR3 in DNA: TGTGCCAGTAGTATCACCGGGGGCGAGCAGTACTTC. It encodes CASSITGGEQYF.

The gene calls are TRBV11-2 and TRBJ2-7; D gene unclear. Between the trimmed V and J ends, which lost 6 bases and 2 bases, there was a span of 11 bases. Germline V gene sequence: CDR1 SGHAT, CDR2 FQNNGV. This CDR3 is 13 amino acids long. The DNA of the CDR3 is TGTGCCAGCAGTCTCCGTGCGGCCTACGAGCAGTACTTC. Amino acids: CASSLRAAYEQYF.

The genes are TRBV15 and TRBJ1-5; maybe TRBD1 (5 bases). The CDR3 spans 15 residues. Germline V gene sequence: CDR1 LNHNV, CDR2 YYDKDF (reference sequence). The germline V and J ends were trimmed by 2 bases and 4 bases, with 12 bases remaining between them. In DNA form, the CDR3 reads TGTGCCACCAGCAGACTCAGGGAGGTTAATCAGCCCCAGCATTTT. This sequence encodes CATSRLREVNQPQHF.

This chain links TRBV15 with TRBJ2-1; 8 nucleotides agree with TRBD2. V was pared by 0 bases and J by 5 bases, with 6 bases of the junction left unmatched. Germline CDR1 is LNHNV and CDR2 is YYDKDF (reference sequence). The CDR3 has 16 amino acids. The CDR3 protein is CATSRDSGALNNEQFF. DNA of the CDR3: TGTGCCACCAGCAGAGATAGCGGGGCCCTTAACAATGAGCAGTTCTTC.

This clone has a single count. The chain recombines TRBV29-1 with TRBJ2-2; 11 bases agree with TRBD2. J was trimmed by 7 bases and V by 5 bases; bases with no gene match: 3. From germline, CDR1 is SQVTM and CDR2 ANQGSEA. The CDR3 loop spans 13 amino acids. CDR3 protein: CSVRTSGYGELFF. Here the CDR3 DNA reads TGCAGCGTTAGGACTAGCGGGTACGGGGAGCTGTTTTTT.

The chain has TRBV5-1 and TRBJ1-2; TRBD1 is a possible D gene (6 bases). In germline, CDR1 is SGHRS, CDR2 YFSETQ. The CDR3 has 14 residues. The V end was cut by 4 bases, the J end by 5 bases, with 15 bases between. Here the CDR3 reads CASSPRDIGYGYTF. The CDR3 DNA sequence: TGCGCCAGCAGCCCCAGGGACATAGGGTATGGCTACACCTTC.

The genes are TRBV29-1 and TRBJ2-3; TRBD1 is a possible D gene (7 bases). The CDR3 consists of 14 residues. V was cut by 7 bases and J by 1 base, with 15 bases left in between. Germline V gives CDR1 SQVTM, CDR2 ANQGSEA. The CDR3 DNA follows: TGCAGCGGGGGTGGAGGGGGCCGCACAGATACGCAGTATTTT. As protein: CSGGGGGRTDTQYF.

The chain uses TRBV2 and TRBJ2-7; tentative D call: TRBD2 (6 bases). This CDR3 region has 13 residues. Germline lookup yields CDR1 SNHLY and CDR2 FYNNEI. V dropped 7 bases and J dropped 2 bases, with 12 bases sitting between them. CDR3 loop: CASNREDPYEQYF. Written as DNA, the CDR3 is TGTGCCAGCAATAGGGAGGACCCCTACGAGCAGTACTTC.

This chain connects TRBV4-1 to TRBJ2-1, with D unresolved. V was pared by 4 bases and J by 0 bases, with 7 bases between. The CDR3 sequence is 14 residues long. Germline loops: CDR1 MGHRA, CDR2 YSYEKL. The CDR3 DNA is TGCGCCAGCAGCCCATACTCCTCCTACAATGAGCAGTTCTTC. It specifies CASSPYSSYNEQFF.

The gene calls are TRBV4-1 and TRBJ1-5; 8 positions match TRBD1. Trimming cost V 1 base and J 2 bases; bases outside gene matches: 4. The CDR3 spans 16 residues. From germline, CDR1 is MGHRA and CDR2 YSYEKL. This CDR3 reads CASSQGTGMGNQPQHF. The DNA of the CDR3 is TGCGCCAGCAGCCAAGGGACAGGGATGGGCAATCAGCCCCAGCATTTT.

For the CDR3, the DNA is TGTGCCAGCAGCTTGCGGACAGGGGAGAACACTGAAGCTTTCTTT. Protein product: CASSLRTGENTEAFF. V is TRBV7-9 and J is TRBJ1-1; 9 nucleotides match TRBD1. CDR1 SEHNR and CDR2 FQNEAQ come from the germline V gene (reference sequence). The V segment lost 3 bases and the J segment 1 base; nucleotides outside the gene matches: 3. CDR3 size: 15 residues.

The CDR3 loop reads CSATGRETQYF. CDR3 nucleotides: TGCAGTGCTACAGGGCGTGAGACCCAGTACTTC. V usage is TRBV20-1 and J usage is TRBJ2-5; tentative D call: TRBD1 (5 bases). The germline gives CDR1 DFQATT, CDR2 SNEGSKA (reference sequence). V was shortened by 4 bases and J by 5 bases, with 8 bases between the two germline ends. The CDR3 extends over 11 amino acids.